This T cell receptor (beta chain) was recovered during a study of identical twins. Trimming removed 8 bases from V and 1 base from J, with 8 bases in between. Germline values: CDR1 MDHEN, CDR2 SYDVKM. The CDR3 is 12 amino acids. TCRdb re-analysed the 5' RACE reads in MiXCR, keeping a single row per CDR3 protein. The data show more than 400,000 distinct CDR3 sequences, 13% to 15% seen once. This same sample was also part of a study on yellow fever vaccine responses in identical twins.

V is TRBV28 and J is TRBJ1-1; D unclear. This receptor was obtained from a woman aged 18-29 years in good health. The sample comprised CD4+ T cells sorted from blood. The CDR3 coding sequence is TGTGCCAGCCAAGGCAGGAACACTGAAGCTTTCTTT. Its translation: CASQGRNTEAFF.